The rows below give T cell receptor beta chains drawn from one sample of a study of blood T cells in healthy people across ages. TCRdb re-analysed the 5' RACE reads in MiXCR, keeping a single row per CDR3 protein. The profile shows 800,000 or so distinct CDR3 sequences, 25% of them singletons. The data were also submitted as part of a second study, on T cells of mothers and their children.

The specimen sequenced was blood. The source is a boy aged 5-17 years in good health. Each CDR3 is given with its conserved first and last residue. The D gene is left open where the match is weak. Some rows have no size entry. The others give once, few or many, or a class for an expanded clone.

v_gene,abundance,j_gene,d_gene,CDR3nt,CDR3aa
TRBV9,few,TRBJ2-5,TRBD1,TGTGCCAGCAGCGTAGCTTGGGACAGATGGGAGACCCAGTACTTC,CASSVAWDRWETQYF
TRBV29-1,-,TRBJ2-1,-,TGCAGCGGCTCTCCTGGAGGAGGTGAGCAGTTCTTC,CSGSPGGGEQFF
TRBV4-3,few,TRBJ2-4,-,TGCGCCAGCAGCCAAGATACAGGGTTGGCCATTCAGTACTTC,CASSQDTGLAIQYF
TRBV20-1,few,TRBJ1-6,TRBD1,TGCAGTGCTAGTAATGCGGGACAGGACAATTCACCCCTCCACTTT,CSASNAGQDNSPLHF
TRBV25-1,-,TRBJ2-5,TRBD2,TGTGCCACCGGGGGGGAGACCCAGTACTTC,CATGGETQYF
TRBV11-2,-,TRBJ2-5,TRBD2,TGTGCCAGCATCCCGGGACTAGTCCCGTACCAAGAGACCCAGTACTTC,CASIPGLVPYQETQYF
TRBV6-5,once,TRBJ1-4,TRBD1,TGTGCCAGCAGTTGGTCGGGACAGTATAATGAAAAACTGTTTTTT,CASSWSGQYNEKLFF
TRBV9,-,TRBJ2-1,-,TGTGCCAGCAGCGCGTGGGGATACAATGAGCAGTTCTTC,CASSAWGYNEQFF
TRBV20-1,-,TRBJ2-1,-,TGCAGTGCTAGACAGTCGAGCTCCCACAACGAGCAGTTCTTC,CSARQSSSHNEQFF
TRBV11-2,few,TRBJ2-1,-,TGTGCCAGCAGCTTAGCTCCCCCCTATGAGCAGTTCTTC,CASSLAPPYEQFF
TRBV12-3/TRBV12-4,-,TRBJ2-2,-,TGTGCCAGCAGTACGCGGGACGGGGAGCTGTTTTTT,CASSTRDGELFF
TRBV21-1,-,TRBJ2-4,-,TGTGCCAGCAGCAAGGAAGCGGGAAGCATTCAGTACTTC,CASSKEAGSIQYF
TRBV28,-,TRBJ2-1,TRBD1,TGTGCCGGCAGTCAGACAGGGATCAATGAGCAGTTCTTC,CAGSQTGINEQFF
TRBV12-3/TRBV12-4,-,TRBJ2-7,-,TGTGCCAGCAGTCCCCTTGGTAGGACACGAGAGCAGTACTTC,CASSPLGRTREQYF